A single sample gave rise to the 21 T cell receptor beta chains below, sequenced in a study of blood T cell repertoires in COVID-19. Sequencing used immunoSEQ multiplex PCR; TCRdb keeps in-frame clones, though not all of them. The profile shows a few hundred thousand clones, around 90% of them singletons. Material: peripheral blood. These receptors originate from a man younger than 30 with COVID-19, enrolled during active disease.

The gene calls are TRBV19 and TRBJ1-5; no reliable D call. Between the trimmed V and J ends, which lost 5 bases and 10 bases, there was a span of 21 bases. This CDR3 contains 15 residues. Germline CDR1 reads LNHDA; CDR2 reads SQIVND (reference sequence). CDR3 sequence (DNA): TGTGCCAGTAGTGAGGGCAGGATGGGTCTGAAACCCCAGCATTTT. Translation gives CASSEGRMGLKPQHF.

The V call is TRBV2, the J call TRBJ2-1; D is unresolved. The germline gives CDR1 SNHLY, CDR2 FYNNEI. V was shortened by 7 bases and J by 0 bases, with 13 bases between the two germline ends. This CDR3 is 15 amino acids long. The CDR3 loop is CASTRLLSSYNEQFF. The CDR3 DNA reads as TGTGCCAGCACCCGACTTCTAAGCTCCTACAATGAGCAGTTCTTC.

In DNA form, the CDR3 reads TGCGCCAGCTCGGGGCACAGGGGGGACAATTCACCCCTCCACTTT. Its protein product is CASSGHRGDNSPLHF. This chain joins TRBV4-1 and TRBJ1-6; TRBD1 matches 8 bases. The CDR3 is 15 residues long. Germline values: CDR1 MGHRA, CDR2 YSYEKL. V shed 8 bases, J shed 7 bases, and the junction held 10 bases outside the gene matches.

The chain carries TRBV5-1 and TRBJ2-7; 11 bases map to TRBD1. The CDR3 extends over 19 amino acids. V gave up 8 bases and J gave up 2 bases; unmatched junction bases: 21. Germline CDR1 is SGHRS and CDR2 is YFSETQ. Here the CDR3 reads CASLIPRTGGKMTTYEQYF. The CDR3 coding sequence is TGCGCCAGTCTTATTCCAAGGACAGGGGGCAAAATGACCACCTACGAGCAGTACTTC.

The chain couples TRBV7-3 to TRBJ2-1; the match to TRBD2 covers 8 bases. The V gene's germline CDR1 is SGHTA and CDR2 FQGTGA. This CDR3 region has 15 residues. V lost 3 bases to trimming and J lost 4 bases; unmatched junction nucleotides: 5. DNA for the CDR3: TGTGCCAGCAGCTTTGGACTAGCAGGTTACAATGAGCAGTTCTTC. This encodes CASSFGLAGYNEQFF.

The chain is built from TRBV7-2 and TRBJ1-2, with TRBD1 as a possible D gene (5 bases). Germline lookup yields CDR1 SGHTA and CDR2 FQGNSA. This CDR3 spans 13 amino acids. V was shortened by 1 base and J by 3 bases, with 6 bases between the two germline ends. The CDR3 sequence is CASSLDRHYGYTF. CDR3 nucleotides: TGTGCCAGCAGCTTAGACAGGCACTATGGCTACACCTTC.

This chain uses TRBV19 with TRBJ2-7; 12 bases agree with TRBD2. V lost 2 bases, J lost 3 bases, and 8 bases stayed unmatched. Germline loops: CDR1 LNHDA, CDR2 SQIVND (reference sequence). This CDR3 has 17 residues. The CDR3: CASSITSGGLTSYEQYF. In DNA form, the CDR3 reads TGTGCCAGTAGTATAACTAGCGGGGGGCTGACGAGCTACGAGCAGTACTTC.

The chain has TRBV5-4 and TRBJ2-7; 9 nucleotides align to TRBD2. This CDR3 contains 16 residues. The V and J ends lost 1 base and 3 bases, in that order; junction bases with no gene match: 8. CDR1 is SGHNT, CDR2 YYREEE, per germline (reference sequence). The CDR3 sequence: CASSLWGAGGSYEQYF. In DNA, the CDR3 is TGTGCCAGCAGCTTGTGGGGCGCGGGGGGGAGCTACGAGCAGTACTTC.

This chain's CDR3 is CASSLAQGRSYSTDTQYF. CDR3 coding DNA: TGTGCCAGCAGCTTGGCTCAGGGCCGATCGTATAGCACAGATACGCAGTATTTT. The chain links TRBV5-8 to TRBJ2-3, with D tentatively TRBD1 (5 bases). The CDR3 consists of 18 residues. V was trimmed by 0 bases and J by 0 bases, leaving 17 bases between them. CDR1 SGHTS and CDR2 YDEGEE come from the germline V gene. The whole variable domain, remainder taken from reference TRBV5-8 and TRBJ2-3, is EAGVTQSPTHLIKTRGQQATLRCSPISGHTSVYWYQQALGLGLQFLLWYDEGEERNRGNFPPRFSGRQFPNYSSELNVNALELEDSALYLCASSLAQGRSYSTDTQYFGPGTRLTVL.

The V call is TRBV27, the J call TRBJ1-1; TRBD1 matches at 8 bases. CDR3 length: 14 amino acids. Losses at the gene ends were 6 bases for V and 3 bases for J; bases not matched to a gene: 6. CDR1 and CDR2 from the germline V gene are MNHEY and SMNVEV (reference sequence). CDR3 in amino acids: CASSPGQVYTEAFF. CDR3 DNA: TGTGCCAGCAGCCCGGGACAGGTCTACACTGAAGCTTTCTTT.

The chain employs TRBV6-5 and TRBJ1-2; D is perhaps TRBD1 (5 bases). Germline lookup yields CDR1 MNHEY and CDR2 SVGAGI. Trimming stripped 0 bases from V and 4 bases from J, with 9 bases between. The CDR3 runs 14 residues. The CDR3 DNA reads as TGTGCCAGCAGTTACTCCAGGGATGTCTATGGCTACACCTTC. As protein: CASSYSRDVYGYTF.

This chain uses TRBV19 with TRBJ1-2; D is possibly TRBD1 (5 bases). The germline gives CDR1 LNHDA, CDR2 SQIVND (reference sequence). V lost 5 bases to trimming and J lost 6 bases, with 16 bases between them. The CDR3 extends over 14 amino acids. The CDR3 protein is CASSFWGTQDGYTF. The CDR3 coding sequence is TGTGCCAGTAGTTTCTGGGGCACTCAGGATGGCTACACCTTC.

The chain is built from TRBV12-3 or TRBV12-4 and TRBJ1-1; D might be TRBD1 (6 bases). V shed 6 bases and J shed 5 bases, with 13 bases lying between them. The CDR3 is made up of 13 amino acids. DNA of the CDR3: TGTGCCAGCAGACCAACAGGGAATACTGAAGCTTTCTTT. Translation: CASRPTGNTEAFF.

V gene TRBV6-6 combines with J gene TRBJ2-1; 10 bases agree with TRBD2. CDR1 is MNHNY, CDR2 SVGAGI, per germline (reference sequence). This CDR3 region has 14 residues. With 10 bases clipped from V and 8 bases from J, the junction kept 11 bases outside the gene matches. CDR3 sequence (DNA): TGTGCCACAAATTTAGCGGGGGGCCGGGATGAGCAGTTCTTC. It specifies CATNLAGGRDEQFF.

This chain uses TRBV29-1 with TRBJ1-6, with 12 bases fitting TRBD1. Germline V gives CDR1 SQVTM, CDR2 ANQGSEA. The J segment lost 13 bases and the V segment lost 5 bases, leaving 6 bases of the junction unmatched. The CDR3 runs 13 residues. CDR3 in DNA: TGCAGCGTTCCCGGGACAGGGGGCACCCCCCTCCACTTT. It translates to CSVPGTGGTPLHF.

Here the CDR3 DNA reads TGTGCCAGCGCCAGGTCCGGGAGGGTTGTCACAGATACGCAGTATTTT. As protein: CASARSGRVVTDTQYF. J is TRBJ2-3 and V is TRBV7-3, with 8 bases lining up with TRBD2. The V segment lost 8 bases and the J segment 2 bases; nucleotides outside the gene matches: 12. In germline, CDR1 is SGHTA, CDR2 FQGTGA. The CDR3 is made up of 16 amino acids. Variable domain in full (rest from reference TRBV7-3 and TRBJ2-3): GAGVSQTPSNKVTEKGKYVELRCDPISGHTALYWYRQSLGQGPEFLIYFQGTGAADDSGLPNDRFFAVRPEGSVSTLKIQRTERGDSAVYLCASARSGRVVTDTQYFGPGTRLTVL.

The chain combines TRBV6-5 with TRBJ1-4, with D unresolved. V lost 7 bases and J 5 bases, leaving 14 bases between the germline ends. The CDR3 runs 14 residues. Germline V CDR1 and CDR2: MNHEY, SVGAGI. CDR3 coding DNA: TGTGCCAGCACAAATGGCGGCGGAAATGAAAAACTGTTTTTT. It specifies CASTNGGGNEKLFF.

V and J are TRBV24-1 and TRBJ2-5, with TRBD2 matching 10 bases. CDR1 and CDR2 from the germline V gene are KGHDR and SFDVKD. The length of the CDR3 is 19 residues. V dropped 10 bases and J dropped 4; count of bases not matched to a gene: 23. The CDR3 here is CATDCTDWSLAGDGETQYF. CDR3 nucleotides: TGTGCCACGGACTGTACAGACTGGAGCCTAGCGGGAGACGGAGAGACCCAGTACTTC.

The table lists this clone with a few counts. The chain combines TRBV5-4 with TRBJ2-2; TRBD2 matches at 12 bases. This CDR3 is built from 15 residues. Germline V lookup: CDR1 SGHNT, CDR2 YYREEE (reference sequence). J lost 4 bases, V lost 4 bases, and 2 bases had no gene match. CDR3 residues: CASSPTSGSTGELFF. The CDR3, as DNA: TGTGCCAGCAGCCCGACTAGCGGGAGCACCGGGGAGCTGTTTTTT.

This chain joins TRBV24-1 and TRBJ2-7, with D perhaps matching TRBD1 (6 bases). The CDR3 sequence is 13 residues long. The V end was cut by 4 bases, the J end by 2 bases, with 8 bases between. In germline, CDR1 is KGHDR, CDR2 SFDVKD. CDR3 in amino acids: CATSEGDTYEQYF. CDR3 nucleotides: TGTGCCACCAGTGAAGGGGACACCTACGAGCAGTACTTC.

This chain joins TRBV9 and TRBJ2-1; possibly TRBD2 for D (5 bases). Germline CDR1 is SGDLS and CDR2 is YYNGEE. The CDR3 has 15 residues. The V end was cut by 0 bases, the J end by 4 bases, with 11 bases between. The CDR3 spells CASSVGGSAYNEQFF. The CDR3 coding sequence is TGTGCCAGCAGCGTAGGCGGGTCAGCATACAATGAGCAGTTCTTC. Looking up the rest from reference TRBV9 and TRBJ2-1 gives the full variable domain: DSGVTQTPKHLITATGQRVTLRCSPRSGDLSVYWYQQSLDQGLQFLIQYYNGEERAKGNILERFSAQQFPDLHSELNLSSLELGDSALYFCASSVGGSAYNEQFFGPGTRLTVL.